This T cell receptor (beta chain) was identified during a study of shared clonotypes between healthy human individuals. Across the study: In total, the donors were a couple of women and a few men aged 18 to 49. Researchers assigned three CD4 naive, three CD4 memory, two CD8 naive and one CD8 memory plate to each donor.

The junction had 6 bases not matched to a gene; V was cut back by 6 bases and J by 4 bases. The CDR3 covers 14 residues. Germline-derived CDR1 and CDR2 are MNHNY and SVGAGI (reference sequence). The assay was run at deep level. This table comes from immunoSEQ multiplex PCR, and its TCRdb copy is limited to in-frame clones, with some not included. The table lists more than 400,000 clones, about 95% of them singletons. Material for sequencing was naive CD4+ T cells sorted from blood. Subset indicated: CD45RA+ positively selected. The chain recombines TRBV6-6 with TRBJ1-1; 9 positions agree with TRBD1. The receptor comes from a woman aged 30 to 39 in good health. CDR3 sequence: CASRFDRGSTEAFF. CDR3 nucleotide sequence: TGTGCCAGCAGATTTGACAGGGGGAGCACTGAAGCTTTCTTT.